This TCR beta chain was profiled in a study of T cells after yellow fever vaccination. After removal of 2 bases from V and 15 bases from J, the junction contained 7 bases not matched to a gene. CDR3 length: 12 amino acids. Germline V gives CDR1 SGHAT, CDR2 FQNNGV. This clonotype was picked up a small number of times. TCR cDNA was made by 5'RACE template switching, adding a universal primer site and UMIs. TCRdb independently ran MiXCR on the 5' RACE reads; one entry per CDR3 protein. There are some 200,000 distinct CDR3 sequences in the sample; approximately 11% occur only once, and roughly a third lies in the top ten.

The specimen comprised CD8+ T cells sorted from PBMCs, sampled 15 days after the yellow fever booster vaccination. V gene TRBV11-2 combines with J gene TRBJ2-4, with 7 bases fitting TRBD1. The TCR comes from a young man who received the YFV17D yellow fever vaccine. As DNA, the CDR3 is TGTGCCAGCAGCTTACGGACAGGCCCTCGGTACTTC. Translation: CASSLRTGPRYF.